This TCR beta chain is drawn from a study of human T cells and chemical hapten exposure. Findings and caveats of the study: Each of the donors had alopecia, so their immune responses may not resemble those of healthy people.

This clonotype has more than one count but fewer than ten. Its antigen is unknown. The time point here: patch test 1, 2 weeks after DPC sensitization. This sample's treatment: therapeutic diphenylcyclopropenone sensitization with weekly scalp DPC. In every case, blood was obtained before the patch test was applied. Participating donors were patients with alopecia, aged 18 to 70 years, considered appropriate candidates for DPC. Unseparated into fractions, whole blood served as the source from which total RNA was extracted. The CDR3 is made up of 16 amino acids. Germline CDR1 reads SGHRS; CDR2 reads YFSETQ. Trimming stripped 4 bases from V and 2 bases from J, with 15 bases between. TCRdb called the RACE reads again in MiXCR, with one record for every CDR3 protein. The data show a few hundred thousand distinct CDR3 sequences, roughly 5% seen once.

The rearrangement joins TRBV5-1 to TRBJ1-4, with D possibly being TRBD1 (5 bases). The input for sequencing was whole blood, taken in connection with sensitization to the hapten diphenylcyclopropenone (DPC). The origin of this receptor is a woman aged 50 to 60 with alopecia areata. Some clones in this sample may be carry-over from other donors' samples. The chain's CDR3 is CASSVNGGLTNEKLFF. In nucleotides, the CDR3 is TGCGCCAGCAGCGTAAACGGGGGACTTACTAATGAAAAACTGTTTTTT. The full variable domain, in which reference TRBV5-1 and TRBJ1-4 provide the parts outside the CDR3, is KAGVTQTPRYLIKTRGQQVTLSCSPISGHRSVSWYQQTPGQGLQFLFEYFSETQRNKGNFPGRFSGRQFSNSRSEMNVSTLELGDSALYLCASSVNGGLTNEKLFFGSGTQLSVL.